A single sample gave rise to the 15 T cell receptor beta chains below, sequenced in a study of blood T cells in healthy people across ages. Primed by a sample-barcoded 5' primer and a J-beta primer mix, a second PCR proceeded for roughly 6 to 12 cycles. TCRdb re-derived calls from the 5' RACE reads in MiXCR, one entry per CDR3 protein. The sample includes about 730,000 distinct CDR3 sequences, around 46% seen only once; the top ten take 20%. The source material was blood. Receptor source: a woman in her fifties or sixties in good health.

The chain is built from TRBV3-1 and TRBJ2-1, with D unclear. The last part of the DNA fits TRBJ2-7 better; the J call may be wrong. The CDR3 consists of 13 residues. The germline CDR1 and CDR2 sequences are LGHDT and YNNKEL (reference sequence). CDR3 region: CASSQGQYNEQYF. Here the CDR3 DNA reads TGTGCCAGCAGCCAAGGGCAGTACAATGAGCAGTACTTC.

This clonotype has ten or more counts. V is TRBV5-1 and J is TRBJ2-5; no firm D call. Germline assignment: CDR1 SGHRS and CDR2 YFSETQ. Trimming removed 3 bases from V and 4 bases from J, with 16 bases in between. This CDR3 region has 15 residues. CDR3 in amino acids: CASSYGFKGGETQYF. The CDR3 DNA reads TGCGCCAGCAGCTACGGGTTCAAAGGCGGAGAGACCCAGTACTTC.

This chain uses TRBV7-2 with TRBJ2-1; 8 positions match TRBD2. The CDR3 runs to 16 residues. In germline, CDR1 is SGHTA, CDR2 FQGNSA. J gave up 3 bases and V 5 bases, and 9 bases lay outside the gene matches. The CDR3 protein is CASSVIGGALYNEQFF. The CDR3 DNA follows: TGTGCCAGCAGCGTCATCGGGGGGGCTCTCTACAATGAGCAGTTCTTC. Full variable domain (rest looked up from reference TRBV7-2 and TRBJ2-1): GAGVSQSPSNKVTEKGKDVELRCDPISGHTALYWYRQSLGQGLEFLIYFQGNSAPDKSGLPSDRFSAERTGGSVSTLTIQRTQQEDSAVYLCASSVIGGALYNEQFFGPGTRLTVL.

V usage is TRBV27 and J usage is TRBJ2-1, with 10 bases aligning to TRBD2. Trimming at V came to 6 bases and at J to 7 bases, leaving 6 bases not matched to a gene. The CDR3 consists of 14 residues. Germline lookup yields CDR1 MNHEY and CDR2 SMNVEV (reference sequence). As DNA, the CDR3 is TGTGCCAGCAGCCCTAGCGGGAGAAGGAATGAGCAGTTCTTC. Translated: CASSPSGRRNEQFF.

The chain links TRBV6-2 or TRBV6-3 to TRBJ2-1, with TRBD2 matching over 8 bases. After removal of 0 bases from V and 4 bases from J, the junction contained 8 bases not matched to a gene. The germline CDR1 and CDR2 sequences are MNHEY and SVGEGT. CDR3 size: 17 residues. CDR3 sequence: CASSYSNSGRHYNEQFF. The DNA of the CDR3 is TGTGCCAGCAGTTACTCGAACAGCGGGAGACATTACAATGAGCAGTTCTTC.

This clonotype was detected only once. The gene calls are TRBV18 and TRBJ2-4; D might be TRBD1 (7 bases). This CDR3 is built from 14 residues. Germline CDR1 reads KGHSH; CDR2 reads LQKENI. The germline V and J ends were trimmed by 0 bases and 7 bases, with 10 bases remaining between them. The CDR3 DNA sequence: TGTGCCAGCTCACCACCGACAGGGAGGAACATTCAGTACTTC. Amino acid sequence: CASSPPTGRNIQYF.

J is TRBJ2-2 and V is TRBV20-1; TRBD2 aligns across 12 bases. V dropped 5 bases and J dropped 0; count of bases not matched to a gene: 7. The CDR3 totals 17 residues. Germline V gives CDR1 DFQATT, CDR2 SNEGSKA (reference sequence). The CDR3: CSAPLTSGGTNTGELFF. CDR3 nucleotide sequence: TGCAGTGCTCCACTAACTAGCGGGGGGACGAACACCGGGGAGCTGTTTTTT.

In this sample, this clonotype turned up a few times. The chain links TRBV6-1 to TRBJ2-7; no definite D call. The length of the CDR3 is 15 residues. Between the trimmed V and J ends, which lost 1 base and 1 base, there was a span of 11 bases. Germline V gives CDR1 MNHNS, CDR2 SASEGT. The CDR3 reads CASSEDDGLSYEQYF. The CDR3 coding sequence is TGTGCCAGCAGTGAAGACGACGGGCTTTCCTACGAGCAGTACTTC.

The chain employs TRBV10-3 and TRBJ2-1; D unresolved. The closer fit of TRBJ2-7 to the DNA end suggests the J call may be wrong. CDR1 and CDR2 from the germline V gene are ENHRY and SYGVKD. The length of the CDR3 is 17 residues. The DNA for the CDR3 is TGTGCCATCAGTGAGTTGGCTATACGGAGCTCCTACAATGAGCAGTACTTC. Its protein is CAISELAIRSSYNEQYF.

This clonotype came up a few times. The rearrangement uses TRBV7-3 and TRBJ1-5; possible D gene TRBD1, 5 bases. Germline CDR1 is SGHTA and CDR2 is FQGTGA. The CDR3 runs to 13 residues. V was pared by 10 bases and J by 6 bases, with 16 bases between. The CDR3, as DNA: TGTGCCACAACAGTTCTTGGGGCTCAGCCCCAGCATTTT. This codes for CATTVLGAQPQHF.

This clonotype was recorded at least ten times. The chain has TRBV27 and TRBJ1-2, with 9 bases aligning to TRBD1. The length of the CDR3 is 15 residues. Looked up from germline, CDR1 is MNHEY and CDR2 is SMNVEV (reference sequence). The V gene end was trimmed by 6 bases and the J gene end by 3 bases; junction bases not matched to a gene: 8. CDR3 loop: CASRSPRTGDYGYTF. The DNA for the CDR3 is TGTGCCAGCAGATCCCCGAGGACAGGGGACTATGGCTACACCTTC.

The chain employs TRBV7-8 and TRBJ2-7; the D is unclear. Trimming removed 3 bases from V and 4 bases from J, with 10 bases in between. CDR1 is SGHVS, CDR2 FQNEAQ, per germline. CDR3 length: 13 amino acids. In nucleotides, the CDR3 is TGTGCCAGCAGCTTCGGTGTGGAGTACGAGCAGTACTTC. It encodes CASSFGVEYEQYF.

This clonotype came up a few times. The chain has TRBV27 and TRBJ1-2; 7 bases match TRBD1. CDR1 MNHEY and CDR2 SMNVEV come from the germline V gene (reference sequence). V gave up 5 bases and J gave up 7 bases; unmatched junction bases: 19. There are 17 residues in the CDR3. CDR3: CASSQGDIRGVNSGYTF. The CDR3 region has the DNA TGTGCCAGCAGTCAGGGAGACATCAGGGGGGTTAACAGTGGCTACACCTTC.

This clonotype occurred many times. This sequence joins TRBV6-1 and TRBJ2-3, with D uncertain. Germline loops: CDR1 MNHNS, CDR2 SASEGT. This CDR3 is built from 15 residues. The ends were cut back, 2 bases at V and 0 bases at J, with 9 bases in the middle. The CDR3 nucleotides are TGTGCCAGCAGTGAATATTTTTCTAGCACAGATACGCAGTATTTT. The encoded protein is CASSEYFSSTDTQYF.

This chain links TRBV20-1 with TRBJ1-1; D might be TRBD1 (6 bases). Germline V gene lookup returns CDR1 DFQATT and CDR2 SNEGSKA (reference sequence). V lost 6 bases to trimming and J lost 6 bases, with 26 bases between them. The CDR3 has 16 amino acids. The CDR3 DNA reads as TGCAGTGCCTCCCTAGGGAGGGGGAAAGGGGTTCCTGAAGCTTTCTTT. Protein sequence: CSASLGRGKGVPEAFF.